The clone carrying this TCR beta chain was counted a few times. Its antigen remains unidentified. This entry belongs to a study of blood T cells in healthy people across ages. Using a J-beta primer mix together with a sample-barcoded 5' primer, a second PCR was run for about 6 to 11 cycles. TCRdb recomputed calls from the 5' RACE reads with MiXCR, one row per CDR3 protein. This sample yields about 1.4 million distinct CDR3 sequences, of which approximately 59% are seen a single time; roughly 6.3% belongs to the top ten. V shed 7 bases and J shed 6 bases, with 15 bases lying between them. This CDR3 comprises 13 residues. Looked up from germline, CDR1 is MNHEY and CDR2 is SVGEGT. Notes on the study in general: Estimates of diversity drawn from one million T cells were considered underestimates. A strong correlation between TCR beta diversity and naive T cell percentage was seen.

This chain uses TRBV6-2 or TRBV6-3 with TRBJ1-2; D ambiguous. The source material was blood. The receptor comes from a man younger than 35 in good health. CDR3 amino acids: CASTPAGRNGYTF. CDR3 in DNA: TGTGCCAGCACCCCCGCAGGCAGGAATGGCTACACCTTC.